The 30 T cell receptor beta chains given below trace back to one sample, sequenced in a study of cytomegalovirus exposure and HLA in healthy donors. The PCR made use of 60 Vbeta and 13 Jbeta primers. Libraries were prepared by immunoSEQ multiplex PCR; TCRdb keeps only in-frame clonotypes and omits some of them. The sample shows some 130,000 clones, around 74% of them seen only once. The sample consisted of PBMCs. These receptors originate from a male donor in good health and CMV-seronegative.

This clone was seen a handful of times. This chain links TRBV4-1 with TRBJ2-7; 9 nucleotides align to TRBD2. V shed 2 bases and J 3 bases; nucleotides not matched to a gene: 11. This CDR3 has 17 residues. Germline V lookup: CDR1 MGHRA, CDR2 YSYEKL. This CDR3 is CASSQTSGPGGGYEQYF. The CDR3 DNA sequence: TGCGCCAGCAGCCAAACTAGCGGGCCCGGAGGTGGCTACGAGCAGTACTTC.

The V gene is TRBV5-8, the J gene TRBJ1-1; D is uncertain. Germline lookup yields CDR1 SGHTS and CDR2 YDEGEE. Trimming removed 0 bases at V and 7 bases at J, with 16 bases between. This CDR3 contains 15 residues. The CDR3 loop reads CASSLVGRSGSEAFF. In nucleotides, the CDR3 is TGTGCCAGCAGCTTGGTAGGCAGGTCTGGGAGTGAAGCTTTCTTT.

The CDR3 region is CASSPTGLAGVSSYNEQFF. CDR3 DNA: TGTGCCAGCAGCCCGACGGGACTAGCGGGGGTGAGCTCCTACAATGAGCAGTTCTTC. The V call is TRBV7-9, the J call TRBJ2-1, with 14 positions matching TRBD2. V shed 5 bases and J 0 bases; nucleotides not matched to a gene: 9. Germline V lookup: CDR1 SEHNR, CDR2 FQNEAQ (reference sequence). There are 19 residues in the CDR3.

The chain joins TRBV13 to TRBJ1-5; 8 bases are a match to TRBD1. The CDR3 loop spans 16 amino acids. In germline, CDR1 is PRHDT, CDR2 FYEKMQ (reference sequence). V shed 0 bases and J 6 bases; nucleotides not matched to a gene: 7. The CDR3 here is CASSLGGPGGTQPQHF. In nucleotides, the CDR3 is TGTGCCAGCAGCTTAGGAGGCCCAGGGGGCACTCAGCCCCAGCATTTT. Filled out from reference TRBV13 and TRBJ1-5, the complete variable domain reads AAGVIQSPRHLIKEKRETATLKCYPIPRHDTVYWYQQGPGQDPQFLISFYEKMQSDKGSIPDRFSAQQFSDYHSELNMSSLELGDSALYFCASSLGGPGGTQPQHFGDGTRLSIL.

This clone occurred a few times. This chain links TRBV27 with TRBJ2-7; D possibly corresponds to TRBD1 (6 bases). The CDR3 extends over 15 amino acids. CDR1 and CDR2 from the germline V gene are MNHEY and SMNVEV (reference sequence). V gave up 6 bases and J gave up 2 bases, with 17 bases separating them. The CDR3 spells CASSSPGTLPYEQYF. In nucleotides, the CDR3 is TGTGCCAGCAGCTCACCCGGGACACTCCCCTACGAGCAGTACTTC.

This CDR3 is CASSFGQYNEQFF. The DNA for the CDR3 is TGTGCCAGCAGTTTTGGACAGTACAATGAGCAGTTCTTC. The chain links TRBV7-9 to TRBJ2-1, with D perhaps matching TRBD1 (6 bases). CDR1 is SEHNR and CDR2 is FQNEAQ in the germline V gene (reference sequence). The CDR3 is made up of 13 amino acids. Trimming removed 6 bases from V and 4 bases from J, with 10 bases in between.

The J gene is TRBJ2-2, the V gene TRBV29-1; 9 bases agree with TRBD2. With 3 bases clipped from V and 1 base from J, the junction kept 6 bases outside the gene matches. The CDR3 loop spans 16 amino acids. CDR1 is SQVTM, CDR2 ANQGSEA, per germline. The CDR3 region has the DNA TGCAGCGTTGAGAGTGGGCGGGGGGGGAACACCGGGGAGCTGTTTTTT. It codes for CSVESGRGGNTGELFF.

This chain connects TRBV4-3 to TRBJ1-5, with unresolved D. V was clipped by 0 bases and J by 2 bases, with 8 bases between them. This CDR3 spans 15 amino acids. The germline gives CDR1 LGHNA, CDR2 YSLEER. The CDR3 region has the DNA TGCGCCAGCAGCCAAGATCGGCAGGGCAATCAGCCCCAGCATTTT. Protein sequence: CASSQDRQGNQPQHF.

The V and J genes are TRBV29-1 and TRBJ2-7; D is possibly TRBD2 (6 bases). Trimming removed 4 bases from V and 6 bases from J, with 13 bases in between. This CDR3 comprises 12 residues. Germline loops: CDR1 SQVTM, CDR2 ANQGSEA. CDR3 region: CSVALVEGEQYF. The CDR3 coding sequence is TGCAGCGTTGCCCTTGTGGAGGGCGAGCAGTACTTC.

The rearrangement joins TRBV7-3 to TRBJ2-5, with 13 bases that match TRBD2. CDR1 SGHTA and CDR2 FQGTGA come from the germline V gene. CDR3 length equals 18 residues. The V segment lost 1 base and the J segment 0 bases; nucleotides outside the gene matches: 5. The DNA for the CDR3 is TGTGCCAGCAGCTTAATAGGGACTAGCGGGGACTACCAAGAGACCCAGTACTTC. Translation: CASSLIGTSGDYQETQYF.

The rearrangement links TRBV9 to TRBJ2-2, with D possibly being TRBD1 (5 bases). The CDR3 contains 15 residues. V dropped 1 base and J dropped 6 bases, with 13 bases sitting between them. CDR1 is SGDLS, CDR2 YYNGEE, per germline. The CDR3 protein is CASSVRQNTSGELFF. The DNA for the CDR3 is TGTGCCAGCAGCGTACGACAGAACACGTCCGGGGAGCTGTTTTTT.

The CDR3 DNA reads TGTGCCAGCAGCTCAAGTCGTGGGGGGAACATTCAGTACTTC. It is translated as CASSSSRGGNIQYF. The chain combines TRBV7-9 with TRBJ2-4, with D maybe TRBD2 (6 bases). Germline values: CDR1 SEHNR, CDR2 FQNEAQ (reference sequence). V was pared by 4 bases and J by 7 bases, with 14 bases between. The CDR3 length is 14 residues.

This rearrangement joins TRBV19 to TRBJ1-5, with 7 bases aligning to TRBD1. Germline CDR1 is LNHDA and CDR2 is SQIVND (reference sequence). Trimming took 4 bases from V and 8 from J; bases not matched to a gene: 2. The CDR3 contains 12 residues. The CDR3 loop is CASSNRGEPQHF. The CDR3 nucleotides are TGTGCCAGTAGTAACAGGGGTGAGCCCCAGCATTTT.

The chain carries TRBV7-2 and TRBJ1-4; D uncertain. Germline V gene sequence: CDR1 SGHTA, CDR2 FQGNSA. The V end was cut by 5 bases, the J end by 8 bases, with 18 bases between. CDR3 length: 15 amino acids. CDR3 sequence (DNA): TGTGCCAGCAGCCCCGGGCCGGGAGGGAAGGAAAAACTGTTTTTT. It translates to CASSPGPGGKEKLFF.

CDR3 in amino acids: CASRREGDTDTQYF. CDR3 sequence (DNA): TGTGCCAGTAGGCGGGAGGGAGACACAGATACGCAGTATTTT. The V and J genes are TRBV19 and TRBJ2-3, with 9 bases matching TRBD2. The CDR3 has 14 residues. Trimming at V came to 6 bases and at J to 2 bases, leaving 3 bases not matched to a gene. Germline values: CDR1 LNHDA, CDR2 SQIVND (reference sequence).

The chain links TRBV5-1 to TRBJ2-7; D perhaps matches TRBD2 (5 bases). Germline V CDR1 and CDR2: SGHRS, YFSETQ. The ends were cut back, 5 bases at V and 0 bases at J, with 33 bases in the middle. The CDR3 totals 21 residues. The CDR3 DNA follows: TGCGCCAGCAGAGCGCCTGGTCCGGCGGCGGGTCGAAGACCCCTCTCCTACGAGCAGTACTTC. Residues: CASRAPGPAAGRRPLSYEQYF.

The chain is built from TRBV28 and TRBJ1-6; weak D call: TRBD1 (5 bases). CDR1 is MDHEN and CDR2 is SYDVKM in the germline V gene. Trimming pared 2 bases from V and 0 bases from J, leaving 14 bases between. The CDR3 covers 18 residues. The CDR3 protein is CASSLEGRGSSYNSPLHF. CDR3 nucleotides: TGTGCCAGCAGTTTAGAGGGGCGGGGGAGCTCCTATAATTCACCCCTCCACTTT. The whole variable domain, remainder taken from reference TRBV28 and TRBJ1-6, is DVKVTQSSRYLVKRTGEKVFLECVQDMDHENMFWYRQDPGLGLRLIYFSYDVKMKEKGDIPEGYSVSREKKERFSLILESASTNQTSMYLCASSLEGRGSSYNSPLHFGNGTRLTVT.

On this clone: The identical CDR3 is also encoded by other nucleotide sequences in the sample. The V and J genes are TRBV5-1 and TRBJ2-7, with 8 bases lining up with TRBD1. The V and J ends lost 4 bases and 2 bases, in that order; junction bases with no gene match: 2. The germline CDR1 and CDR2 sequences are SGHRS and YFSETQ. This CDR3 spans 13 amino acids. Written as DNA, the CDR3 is TGCGCCAGCAGCCTGACAGGGGCCTACGAGCAGTACTTC. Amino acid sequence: CASSLTGAYEQYF.

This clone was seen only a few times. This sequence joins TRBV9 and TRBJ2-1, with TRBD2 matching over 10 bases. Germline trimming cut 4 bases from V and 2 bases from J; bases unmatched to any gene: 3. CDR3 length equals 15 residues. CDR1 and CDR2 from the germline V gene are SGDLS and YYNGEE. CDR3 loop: CASSIGTSAYNEQFF. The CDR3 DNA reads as TGTGCCAGCAGCATCGGGACTAGCGCCTACAATGAGCAGTTCTTC.

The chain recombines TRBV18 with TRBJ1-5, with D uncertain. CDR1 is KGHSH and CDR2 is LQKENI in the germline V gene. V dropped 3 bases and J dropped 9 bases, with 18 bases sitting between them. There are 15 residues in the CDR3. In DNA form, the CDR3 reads TGTGCCAGCTCACCCAGACAAGCTGGTGATGGGCCCCAGCATTTT. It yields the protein CASSPRQAGDGPQHF. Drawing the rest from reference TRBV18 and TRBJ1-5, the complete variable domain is NAGVMQNPRHLVRRRGQEARLRCSPMKGHSHVYWYRQLPEEGLKFMVYLQKENIIDESGMPKERFSAEFPKEGPSILRIQQVVRGDSAAYFCASSPRQAGDGPQHFGDGTRLSIL.

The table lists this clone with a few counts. The DNA of the CDR3 is TGTGCCAGCAGCCCGGGCGGGGCAGATACGCAGTATTTT. It translates to CASSPGGADTQYF. The V and J genes are TRBV5-4 and TRBJ2-3; D is perhaps TRBD2 (6 bases). The CDR3 is 13 amino acids. The V gene's germline CDR1 is SGHNT and CDR2 YYREEE (reference sequence). With 4 bases removed from V and 4 bases from J, the gap between germline ends came to 10 bases.

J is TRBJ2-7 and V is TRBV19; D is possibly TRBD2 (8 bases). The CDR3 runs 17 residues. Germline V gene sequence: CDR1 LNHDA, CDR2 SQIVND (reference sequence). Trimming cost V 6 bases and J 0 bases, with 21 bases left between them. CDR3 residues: CASRGQDSRGDSYEQYF. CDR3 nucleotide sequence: TGTGCCAGTAGAGGACAGGATTCGCGGGGGGACTCCTACGAGCAGTACTTC.

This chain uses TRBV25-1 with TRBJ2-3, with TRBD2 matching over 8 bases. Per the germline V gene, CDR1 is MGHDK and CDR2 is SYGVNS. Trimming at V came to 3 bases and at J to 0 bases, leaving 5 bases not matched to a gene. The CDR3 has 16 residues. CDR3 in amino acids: CASSDRAGASTDTQYF. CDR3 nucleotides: TGTGCCAGCAGTGATCGAGCGGGAGCTAGCACAGATACGCAGTATTTT. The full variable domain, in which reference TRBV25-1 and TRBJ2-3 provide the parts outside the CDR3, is EADIYQTPRYLVIGTGKKITLECSQTMGHDKMYWYQQDPGMELHLIHYSYGVNSTEKGDLSSESTVSRIRTEHFPLTLESARPSHTSQYLCASSDRAGASTDTQYFGPGTRLTVL.

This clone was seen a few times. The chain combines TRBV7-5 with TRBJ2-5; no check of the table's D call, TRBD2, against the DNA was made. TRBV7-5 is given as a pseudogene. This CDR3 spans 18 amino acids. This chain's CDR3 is CARSPTGLAGGTQETQYF. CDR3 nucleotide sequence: TGTGCCAGAAGCCCGACAGGACTAGCGGGGGGGACTCAAGAGACCCAGTACTTC.

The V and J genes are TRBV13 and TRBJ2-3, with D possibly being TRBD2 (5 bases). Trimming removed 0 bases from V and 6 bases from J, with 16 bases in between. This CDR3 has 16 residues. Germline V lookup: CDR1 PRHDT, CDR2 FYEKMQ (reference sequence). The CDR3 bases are TGTGCCAGCAGCTTAGGCCTTGTAGCGAAATCGGATACGCAGTATTTT. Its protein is CASSLGLVAKSDTQYF. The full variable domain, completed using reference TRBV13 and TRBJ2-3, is AAGVIQSPRHLIKEKRETATLKCYPIPRHDTVYWYQQGPGQDPQFLISFYEKMQSDKGSIPDRFSAQQFSDYHSELNMSSLELGDSALYFCASSLGLVAKSDTQYFGPGTRLTVL.

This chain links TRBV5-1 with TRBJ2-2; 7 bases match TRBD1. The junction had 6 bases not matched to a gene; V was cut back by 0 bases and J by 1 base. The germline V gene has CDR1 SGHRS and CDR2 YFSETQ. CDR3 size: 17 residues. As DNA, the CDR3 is TGCGCCAGCAGCTTGGGGCATTGGACAGGGAACACCGGGGAGCTGTTTTTT. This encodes CASSLGHWTGNTGELFF.

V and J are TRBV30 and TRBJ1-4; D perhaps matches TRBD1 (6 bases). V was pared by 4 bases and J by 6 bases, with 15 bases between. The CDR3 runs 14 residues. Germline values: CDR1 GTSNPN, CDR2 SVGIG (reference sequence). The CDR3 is CAWTHGGEDEKLFF. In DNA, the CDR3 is TGTGCCTGGACGCATGGGGGCGAGGATGAAAAACTGTTTTTT.

The CDR3 DNA reads TGTGCCAGCAGCAGCCCGGGACAGGGGGCAAGTGGCAATCAGCCCCAGCATTTT. Amino acid sequence: CASSSPGQGASGNQPQHF. The chain links TRBV7-2 to TRBJ1-5, with TRBD1 identical over 12 bases. CDR1 is SGHTA, CDR2 FQGNSA, per germline. The CDR3 totals 18 residues. With 5 bases clipped from V and 2 bases from J, the junction kept 10 bases outside the gene matches.

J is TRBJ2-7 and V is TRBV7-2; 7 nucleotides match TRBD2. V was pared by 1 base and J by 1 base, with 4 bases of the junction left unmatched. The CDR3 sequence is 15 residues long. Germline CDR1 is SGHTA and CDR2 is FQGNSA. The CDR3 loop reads CASSLDAGVSYEQYF. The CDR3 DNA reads TGTGCCAGCAGCTTAGACGCGGGAGTTTCCTACGAGCAGTACTTC.

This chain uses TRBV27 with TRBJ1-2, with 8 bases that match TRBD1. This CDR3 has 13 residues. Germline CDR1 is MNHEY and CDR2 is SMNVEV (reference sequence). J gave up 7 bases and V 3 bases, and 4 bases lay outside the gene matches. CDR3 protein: CASSFDRGRGYTF. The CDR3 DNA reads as TGTGCCAGCAGTTTTGACAGGGGACGTGGCTACACCTTC.